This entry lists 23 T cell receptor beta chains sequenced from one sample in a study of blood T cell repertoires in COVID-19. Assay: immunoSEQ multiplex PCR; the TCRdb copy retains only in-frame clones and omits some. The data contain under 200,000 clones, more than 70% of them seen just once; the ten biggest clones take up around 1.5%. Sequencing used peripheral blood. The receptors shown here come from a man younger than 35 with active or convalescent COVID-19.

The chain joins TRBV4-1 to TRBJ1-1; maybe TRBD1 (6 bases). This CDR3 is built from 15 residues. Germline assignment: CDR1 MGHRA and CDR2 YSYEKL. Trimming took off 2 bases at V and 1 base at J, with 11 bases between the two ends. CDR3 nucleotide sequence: TGCGCCAGCAGCCAAAGGGGGTTTCAGAACACTGAAGCTTTCTTT. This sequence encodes CASSQRGFQNTEAFF.

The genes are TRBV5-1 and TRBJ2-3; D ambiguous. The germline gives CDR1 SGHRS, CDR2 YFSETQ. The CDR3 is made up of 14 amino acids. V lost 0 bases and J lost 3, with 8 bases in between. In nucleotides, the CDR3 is TGCGCCAGCAGCTTGGAACAGCAAACAGATACGCAGTATTTT. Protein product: CASSLEQQTDTQYF.

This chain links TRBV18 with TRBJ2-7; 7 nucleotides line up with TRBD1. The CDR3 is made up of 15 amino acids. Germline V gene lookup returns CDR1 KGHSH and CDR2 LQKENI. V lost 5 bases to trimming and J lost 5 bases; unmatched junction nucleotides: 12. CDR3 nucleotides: TGTGCCAGCTCAGAAAACCGGGACAGCCCTGACGAGCAGTACTTC. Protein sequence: CASSENRDSPDEQYF.

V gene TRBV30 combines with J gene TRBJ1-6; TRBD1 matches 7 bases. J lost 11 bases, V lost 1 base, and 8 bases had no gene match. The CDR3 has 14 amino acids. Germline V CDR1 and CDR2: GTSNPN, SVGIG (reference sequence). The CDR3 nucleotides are TGTGCCTGGAGTGGACAGGGATTCTTAACACCCCTCCACTTT. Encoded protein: CAWSGQGFLTPLHF. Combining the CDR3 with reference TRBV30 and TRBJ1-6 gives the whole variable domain SQTIHQWPATLVQPVGSPLSLECTVEGTSNPNLYWYRQAAGRGLQLLFYSVGIGQISSEVPQNLSASRPQDRQFILSSKKLLLSDSGFYLCAWSGQGFLTPLHFGNGTRLTVT.

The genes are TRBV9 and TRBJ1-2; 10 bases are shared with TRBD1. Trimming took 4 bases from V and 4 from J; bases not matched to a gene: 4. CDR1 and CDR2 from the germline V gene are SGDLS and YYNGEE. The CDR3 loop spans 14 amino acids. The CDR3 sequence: CASSPGQGIYGYTF. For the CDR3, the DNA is TGTGCCAGCAGCCCGGGACAGGGGATCTATGGCTACACCTTC. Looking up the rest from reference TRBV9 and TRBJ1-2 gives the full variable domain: DSGVTQTPKHLITATGQRVTLRCSPRSGDLSVYWYQQSLDQGLQFLIQYYNGEERAKGNILERFSAQQFPDLHSELNLSSLELGDSALYFCASSPGQGIYGYTFGSGTRLTVV.

For the CDR3, the DNA is TGTGCCAGCAGCTTATTCAGTATTCCGAACACCGGGGAGCTGTTTTTT. Its protein is CASSLFSIPNTGELFF. This chain joins TRBV11-2 and TRBJ2-2; D remains unclear. The CDR3 totals 16 residues. Trimming cost V 2 bases and J 0 bases, with 10 bases left between them. Germline V CDR1 and CDR2: SGHAT, FQNNGV.

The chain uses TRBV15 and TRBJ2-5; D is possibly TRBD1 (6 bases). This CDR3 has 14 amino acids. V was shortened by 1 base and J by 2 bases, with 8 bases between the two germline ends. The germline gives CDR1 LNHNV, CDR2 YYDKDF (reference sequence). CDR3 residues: CATSRGQDQETQYF. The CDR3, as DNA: TGTGCCACCAGCAGAGGACAGGATCAAGAGACCCAGTACTTC.

The CDR3 DNA sequence: TGTGCCAGCAGCTTATATCCGAGGACTGAAGCTTTCTTT. Translation gives CASSLYPRTEAFF. The chain uses TRBV7-3 and TRBJ1-1; D call uncertain. The ends were cut back, 2 bases at V and 5 bases at J, with 9 bases in the middle. Germline V lookup: CDR1 SGHTA, CDR2 FQGTGA. CDR3 size: 13 residues. The full variable domain, its missing parts supplied by reference TRBV7-3 and TRBJ1-1, is GAGVSQTPSNKVTEKGKYVELRCDPISGHTALYWYRQSLGQGPEFLIYFQGTGAADDSGLPNDRFFAVRPEGSVSTLKIQRTERGDSAVYLCASSLYPRTEAFFGQGTRLTVV.

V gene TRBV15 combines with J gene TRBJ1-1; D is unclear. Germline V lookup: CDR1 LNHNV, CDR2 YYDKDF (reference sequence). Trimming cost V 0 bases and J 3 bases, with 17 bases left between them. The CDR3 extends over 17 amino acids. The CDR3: CATSRDLGEGGYTEAFF. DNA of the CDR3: TGTGCCACCAGCAGAGATCTTGGGGAAGGAGGCTACACTGAAGCTTTCTTT.

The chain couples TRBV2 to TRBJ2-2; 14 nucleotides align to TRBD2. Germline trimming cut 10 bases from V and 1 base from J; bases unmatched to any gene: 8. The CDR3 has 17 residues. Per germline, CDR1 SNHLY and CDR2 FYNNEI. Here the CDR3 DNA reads TGTGCCACCCCCGGGACTAGCGGGGGATTGAACACCGGGGAGCTGTTTTTT. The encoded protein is CATPGTSGGLNTGELFF.

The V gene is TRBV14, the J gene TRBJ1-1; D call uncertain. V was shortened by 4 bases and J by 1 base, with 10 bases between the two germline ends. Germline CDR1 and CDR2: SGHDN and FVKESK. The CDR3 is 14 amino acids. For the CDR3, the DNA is TGTGCCAGCAGCCTCCAGGAGGCGAACACTGAAGCTTTCTTT. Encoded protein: CASSLQEANTEAFF.

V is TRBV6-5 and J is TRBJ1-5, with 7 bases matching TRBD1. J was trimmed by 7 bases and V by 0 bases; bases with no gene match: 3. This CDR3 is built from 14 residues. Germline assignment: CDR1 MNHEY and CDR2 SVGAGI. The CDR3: CASSYSRTGQPQHF. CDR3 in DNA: TGTGCCAGCAGTTACTCGAGGACAGGCCAGCCCCAGCATTTT.

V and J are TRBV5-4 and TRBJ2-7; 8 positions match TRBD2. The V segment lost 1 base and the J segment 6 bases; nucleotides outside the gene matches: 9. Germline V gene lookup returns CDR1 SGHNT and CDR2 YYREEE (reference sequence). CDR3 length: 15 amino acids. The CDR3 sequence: CASSLLGGRRSEQYF. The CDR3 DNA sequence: TGTGCCAGCAGCTTGCTGGGCGGGAGGAGATCCGAGCAGTACTTC.

The CDR3 nucleotides read TGTGCCAGCACCCGAGACAGGGCACACGAGCAGTACTTC. Its protein is CASTRDRAHEQYF. The chain employs TRBV2 and TRBJ2-7; TRBD1 aligns across 7 bases. The CDR3 is 13 amino acids. V dropped 7 bases and J dropped 5; count of bases not matched to a gene: 8. Per the germline V gene, CDR1 is SNHLY and CDR2 is FYNNEI.

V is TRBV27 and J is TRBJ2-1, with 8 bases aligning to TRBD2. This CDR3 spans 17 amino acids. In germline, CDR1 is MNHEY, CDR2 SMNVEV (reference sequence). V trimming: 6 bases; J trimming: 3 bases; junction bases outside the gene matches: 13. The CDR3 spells CASSQLTGGALYNEQFF. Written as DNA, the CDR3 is TGTGCCAGCAGCCAGCTGACCGGGGGGGCCCTCTACAATGAGCAGTTCTTC.

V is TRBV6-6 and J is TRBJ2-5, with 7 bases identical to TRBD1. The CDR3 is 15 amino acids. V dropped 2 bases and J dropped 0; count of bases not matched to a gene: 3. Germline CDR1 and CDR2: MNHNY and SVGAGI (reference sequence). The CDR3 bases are TGTGCCAGCAGTTACGTACAGGGGTACCAAGAGACCCAGTACTTC. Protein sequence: CASSYVQGYQETQYF.

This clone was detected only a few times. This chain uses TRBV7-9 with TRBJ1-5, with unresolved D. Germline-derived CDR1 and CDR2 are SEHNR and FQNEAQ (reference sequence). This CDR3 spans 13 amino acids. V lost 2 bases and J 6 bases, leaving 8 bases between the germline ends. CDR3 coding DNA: TGTGCCAGCAGCTTATCCTTGAGTCAGCCCCAGCATTTT. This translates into CASSLSLSQPQHF.

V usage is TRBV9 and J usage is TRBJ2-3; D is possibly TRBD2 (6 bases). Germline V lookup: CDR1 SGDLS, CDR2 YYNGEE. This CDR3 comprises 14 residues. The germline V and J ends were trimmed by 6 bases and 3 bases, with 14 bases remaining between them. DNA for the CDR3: TGTGCCAGCAATGAGGGCCGGGGGACAGATACGCAGTATTTT. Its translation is CASNEGRGTDTQYF.

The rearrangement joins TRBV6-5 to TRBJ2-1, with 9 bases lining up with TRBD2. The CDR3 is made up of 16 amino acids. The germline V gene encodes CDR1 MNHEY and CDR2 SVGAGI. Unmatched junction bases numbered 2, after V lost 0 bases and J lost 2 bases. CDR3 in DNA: TGTGCCAGCAGTTACTCTAGCGGGAGTCCCTACAATGAGCAGTTCTTC. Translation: CASSYSSGSPYNEQFF.

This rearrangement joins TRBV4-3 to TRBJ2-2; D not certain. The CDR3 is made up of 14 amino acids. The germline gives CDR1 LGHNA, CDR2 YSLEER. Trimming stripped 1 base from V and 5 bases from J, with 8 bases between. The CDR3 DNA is TGCGCCAGCAGCCAAGGTGGAGTTACCGGGGAGCTGTTTTTT. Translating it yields CASSQGGVTGELFF.

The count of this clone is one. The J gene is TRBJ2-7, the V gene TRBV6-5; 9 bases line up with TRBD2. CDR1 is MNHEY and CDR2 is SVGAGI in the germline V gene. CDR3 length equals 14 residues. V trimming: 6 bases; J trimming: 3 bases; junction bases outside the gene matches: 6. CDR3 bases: TGTGCCAGCAGCAGTAGCGGGGGTGTCTACGAGCAGTACTTC. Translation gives CASSSSGGVYEQYF.

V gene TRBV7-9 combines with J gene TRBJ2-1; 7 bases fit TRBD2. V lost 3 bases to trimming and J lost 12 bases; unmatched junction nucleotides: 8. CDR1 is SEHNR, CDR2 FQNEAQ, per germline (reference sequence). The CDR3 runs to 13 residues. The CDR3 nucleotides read TGTGCCAGCAGCTTCCCCTTTCCGGGGGGGCAGTTCTTC. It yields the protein CASSFPFPGGQFF.

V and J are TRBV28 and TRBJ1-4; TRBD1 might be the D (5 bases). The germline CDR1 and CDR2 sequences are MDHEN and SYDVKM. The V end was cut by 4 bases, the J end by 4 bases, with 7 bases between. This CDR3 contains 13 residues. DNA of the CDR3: TGTGCCAGCAGTTCCGGGGGTAATGAAAAACTGTTTTTT. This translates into CASSSGGNEKLFF.